The clone carrying this T cell receptor (beta chain) was counted a few times. The V end was cut by 2 bases, the J end by 0 bases, with 12 bases between. CDR3 length: 16 residues. The V gene's germline CDR1 is SNHLY and CDR2 FYNNEI. Data came from immunoSEQ multiplex PCR; TCRdb stores just in-frame clones and leaves some out. The sample holds 15,000 to 20,000 clones, 60% to 75% seen once. The data derive from a study of sequential checkpoint blockade in melanoma. In the study overall: Both treatment sequences were followed by maintenance nivolumab.

Treatment here: randomized to nivolumab then ipilimumab (arm A) or the reverse (arm B). None of the patients previously received DNA-damaging chemotherapy. PBMC sorting kept live CD3+CD8+ cells without CD19 or CD56. This rearrangement joins TRBV2 to TRBJ2-3, with D tentatively TRBD2 (6 bases). This TCR was sampled from a human donor with melanoma. This sample comprised CD8+ T cells sorted from blood (inferred from file names), obtained from a patient given nivolumab and ipilimumab in sequence. DNA of the CDR3: TGTGCCAGCAGTGAACCAGCGGGCCCTAGCACAGATACGCAGTATTTT. It specifies CASSEPAGPSTDTQYF.